A single sample gave rise to the 2 T cell receptor beta chains below, sequenced in a study of cytomegalovirus exposure and HLA in healthy donors. The PCR was carried out with 60 Vbeta primers and 13 Jbeta primers. Assay: immunoSEQ multiplex PCR; the TCRdb copy retains only in-frame clones and omits some. The sample includes over 90,000 clones, approximately 87% of them seen just once. The sample taken for sequencing was PBMCs. Receptor source: a man aged 35-49 years in good health and CMV-seronegative.

Regarding this clone: The junction differs from germline at one of its ends, possibly a read error. V is TRBV30 and J is TRBJ2-3; 9 bases fit TRBD2. Germline-derived CDR1 and CDR2 are GTSNPN and SVGIG (reference sequence). CDR3 size: 11 residues. CDR3 protein: CAWSVSGLALF. As DNA, the CDR3 is TGTGCCTGGAGTGTTTCGGGACTAGCTTTATTT.

This sequence joins TRBV21-1 and TRBJ1-5; whether TRBD1, the table's D call, matches the DNA was not checked. TRBV21-1 is designated a pseudogene. The CDR3 covers 14 residues. The CDR3 DNA reads as TGTGCCAGCAGCAACCGACAGGTGGGTCAGCCCCAGCATTTT. Translating gives CASSNRQVGQPQHF.